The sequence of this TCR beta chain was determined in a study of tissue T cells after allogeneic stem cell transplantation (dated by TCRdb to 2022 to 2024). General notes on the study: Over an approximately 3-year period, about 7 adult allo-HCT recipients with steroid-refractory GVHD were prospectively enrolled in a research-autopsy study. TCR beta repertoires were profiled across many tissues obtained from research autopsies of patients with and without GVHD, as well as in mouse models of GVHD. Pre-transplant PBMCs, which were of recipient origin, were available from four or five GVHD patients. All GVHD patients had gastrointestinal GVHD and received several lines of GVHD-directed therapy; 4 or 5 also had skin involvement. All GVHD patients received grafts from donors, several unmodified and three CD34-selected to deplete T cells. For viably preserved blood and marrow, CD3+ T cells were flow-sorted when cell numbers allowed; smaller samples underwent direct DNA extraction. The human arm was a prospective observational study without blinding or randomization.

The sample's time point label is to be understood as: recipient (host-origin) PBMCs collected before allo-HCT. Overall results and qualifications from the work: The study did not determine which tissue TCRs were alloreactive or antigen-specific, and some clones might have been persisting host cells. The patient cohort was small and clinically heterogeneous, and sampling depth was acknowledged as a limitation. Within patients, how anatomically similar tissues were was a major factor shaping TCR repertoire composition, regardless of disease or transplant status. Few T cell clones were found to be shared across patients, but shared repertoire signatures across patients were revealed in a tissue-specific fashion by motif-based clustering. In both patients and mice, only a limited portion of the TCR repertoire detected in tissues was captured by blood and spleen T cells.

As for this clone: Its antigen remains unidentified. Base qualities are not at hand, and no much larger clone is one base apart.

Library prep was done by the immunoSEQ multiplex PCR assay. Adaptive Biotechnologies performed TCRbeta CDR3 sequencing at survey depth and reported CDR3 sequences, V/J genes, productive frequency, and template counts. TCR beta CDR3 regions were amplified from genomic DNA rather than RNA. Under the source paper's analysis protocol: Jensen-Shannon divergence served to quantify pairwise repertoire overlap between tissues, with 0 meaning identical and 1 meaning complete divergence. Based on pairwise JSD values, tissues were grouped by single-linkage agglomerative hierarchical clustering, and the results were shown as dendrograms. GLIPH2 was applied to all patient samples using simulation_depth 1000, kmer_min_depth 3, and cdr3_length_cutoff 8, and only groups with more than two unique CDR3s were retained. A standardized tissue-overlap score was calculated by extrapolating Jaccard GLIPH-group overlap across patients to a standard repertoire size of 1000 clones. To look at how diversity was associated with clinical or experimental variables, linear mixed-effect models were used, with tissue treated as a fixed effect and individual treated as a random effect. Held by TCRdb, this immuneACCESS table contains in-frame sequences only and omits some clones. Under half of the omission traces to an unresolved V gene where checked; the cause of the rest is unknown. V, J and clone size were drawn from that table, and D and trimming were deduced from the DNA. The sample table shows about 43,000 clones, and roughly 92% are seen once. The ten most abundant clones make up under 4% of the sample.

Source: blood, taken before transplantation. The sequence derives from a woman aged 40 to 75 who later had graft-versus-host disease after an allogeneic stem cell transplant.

The CDR3 has the sequence CASREGRDSGNTIYF. The DNA sequence follows: TGTGCCAGCCGAGAGGGCAGGGACTCTGGAAACACCATATATTTT. The chain is made from TRBV25-1 and TRBJ1-3, with a weak D call of TRBD1 (5 bases match). CDR1 is given as MGHDK and CDR2 as SYGVNS, both from the germline V gene. The CDR3 has 15 amino acids, counting the end cysteine and phenylalanine. The sequence is cut down to CDR3 DNA, 45 bases in frame from base 1. V lost 8 bases and J lost 0 bases; the stretch between them is 14 bases long. The CDR3 plus the reference TRBV25-1 and TRBJ1-3 genes for the other parts give the full variable domain: EADIYQTPRYLVIGTGKKITLECSQTMGHDKMYWYQQDPGMELHLIHYSYGVNSTEKGDLSSESTVSRIRTEHFPLTLESARPSHTSQYLCASREGRDSGNTIYFGEGSWLTVV.